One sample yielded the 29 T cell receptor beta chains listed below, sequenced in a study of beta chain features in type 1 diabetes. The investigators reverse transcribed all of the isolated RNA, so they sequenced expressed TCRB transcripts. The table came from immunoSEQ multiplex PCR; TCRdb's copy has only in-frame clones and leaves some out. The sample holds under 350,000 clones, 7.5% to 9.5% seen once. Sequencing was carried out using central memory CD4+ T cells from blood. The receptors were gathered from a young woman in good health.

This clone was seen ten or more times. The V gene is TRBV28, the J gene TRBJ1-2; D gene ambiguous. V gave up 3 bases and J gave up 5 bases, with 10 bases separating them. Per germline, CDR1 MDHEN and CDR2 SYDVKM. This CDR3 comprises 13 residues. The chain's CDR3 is CASSFGRRYGYTF. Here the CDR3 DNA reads TGTGCCAGCAGTTTCGGACGGAGATATGGCTACACCTTC.

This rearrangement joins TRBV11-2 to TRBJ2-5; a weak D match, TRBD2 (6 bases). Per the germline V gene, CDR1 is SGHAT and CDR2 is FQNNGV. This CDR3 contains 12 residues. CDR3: CAVQDGGETQYF. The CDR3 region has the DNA TGTGCAGTTCAGGACGGGGGAGAGACCCAGTACTTC.

CDR3 nucleotides: TGTGCCAGCAGTTCCCAACCGACAGTGAACACTGAAGCTTTCTTT. It specifies CASSSQPTVNTEAFF. The rearrangement uses TRBV6-5 and TRBJ1-1; possibly TRBD1 for D (5 bases). The CDR3 is 15 residues long. Germline V lookup: CDR1 MNHEY, CDR2 SVGAGI. Trimming stripped 4 bases from V and 0 bases from J, with 12 bases between.

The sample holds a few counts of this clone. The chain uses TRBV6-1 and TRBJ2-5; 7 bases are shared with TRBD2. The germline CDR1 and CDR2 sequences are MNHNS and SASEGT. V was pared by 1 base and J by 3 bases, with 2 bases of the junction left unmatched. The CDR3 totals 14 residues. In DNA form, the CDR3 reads TGTGCCAGCAGTGAAGGGCGGGGGAAAGAGACCCAGTACTTC. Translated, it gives CASSEGRGKETQYF.

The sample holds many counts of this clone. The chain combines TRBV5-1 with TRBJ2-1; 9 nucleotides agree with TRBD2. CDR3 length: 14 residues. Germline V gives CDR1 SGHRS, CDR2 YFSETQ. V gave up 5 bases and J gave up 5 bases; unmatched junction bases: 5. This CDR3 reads CASRASGADNEQFF. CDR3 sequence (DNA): TGCGCCAGCAGAGCTAGCGGGGCCGACAATGAGCAGTTCTTC.

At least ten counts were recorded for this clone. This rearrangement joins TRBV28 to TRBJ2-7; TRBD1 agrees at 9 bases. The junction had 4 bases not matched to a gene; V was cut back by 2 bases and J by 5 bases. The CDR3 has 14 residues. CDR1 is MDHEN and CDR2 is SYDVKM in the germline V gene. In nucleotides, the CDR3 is TGTGCCAGCAGTTTAGGGACAGGGTACCACGAGCAGTACTTC. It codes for CASSLGTGYHEQYF.

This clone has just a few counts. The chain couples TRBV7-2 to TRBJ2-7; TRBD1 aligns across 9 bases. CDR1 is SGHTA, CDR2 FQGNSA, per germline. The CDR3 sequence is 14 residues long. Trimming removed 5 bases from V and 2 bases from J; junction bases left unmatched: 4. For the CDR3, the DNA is TGTGCCAGCAGCCAGGACAGGGGTGCCTACGAGCAGTACGTC. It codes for CASSQDRGAYEQYV.

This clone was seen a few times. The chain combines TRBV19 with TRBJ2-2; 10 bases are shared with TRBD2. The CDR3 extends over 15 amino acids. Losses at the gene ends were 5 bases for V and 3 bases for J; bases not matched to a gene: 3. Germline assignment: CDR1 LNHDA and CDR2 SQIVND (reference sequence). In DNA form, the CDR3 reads TGTGCCAGTAGTCGGACTAGCGGACACACCGGGGAGCTGTTTTTT. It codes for CASSRTSGHTGELFF.

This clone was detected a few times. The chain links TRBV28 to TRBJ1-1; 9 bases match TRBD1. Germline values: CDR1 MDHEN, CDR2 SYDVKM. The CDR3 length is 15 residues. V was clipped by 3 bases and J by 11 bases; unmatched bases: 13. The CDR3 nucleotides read TGTGCCAGCAGTTTGCCCGGGACAGGGAAGGGCAGGGCTTTCTTT. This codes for CASSLPGTGKGRAFF.

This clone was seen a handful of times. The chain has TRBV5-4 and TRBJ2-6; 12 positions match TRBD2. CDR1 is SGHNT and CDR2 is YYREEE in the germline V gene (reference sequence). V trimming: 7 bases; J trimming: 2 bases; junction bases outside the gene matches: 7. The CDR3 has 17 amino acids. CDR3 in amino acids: CASRLAGVGTGANVLTF. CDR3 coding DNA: TGTGCCAGCCGACTAGCGGGGGTTGGAACTGGGGCCAACGTCCTGACTTTC.

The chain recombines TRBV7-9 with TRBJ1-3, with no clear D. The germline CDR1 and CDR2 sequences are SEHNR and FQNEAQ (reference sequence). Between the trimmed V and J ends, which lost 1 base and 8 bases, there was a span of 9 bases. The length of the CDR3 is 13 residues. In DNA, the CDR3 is TGTGCCAGCAGCTTAGTTCCCGTAGACACCATATATTTT. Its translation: CASSLVPVDTIYF.

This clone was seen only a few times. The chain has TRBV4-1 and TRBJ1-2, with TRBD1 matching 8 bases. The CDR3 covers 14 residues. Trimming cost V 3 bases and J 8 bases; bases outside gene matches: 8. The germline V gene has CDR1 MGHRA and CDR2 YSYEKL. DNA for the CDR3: TGCGCCAGCAGCCATGACAGGGGCGCTAGAGGCTACACCTTC. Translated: CASSHDRGARGYTF.

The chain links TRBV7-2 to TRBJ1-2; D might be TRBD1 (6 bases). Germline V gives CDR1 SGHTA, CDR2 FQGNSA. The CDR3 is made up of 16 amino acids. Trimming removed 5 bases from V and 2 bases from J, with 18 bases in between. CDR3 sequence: CASSPGAHRGNYGYTF. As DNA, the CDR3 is TGTGCCAGCAGCCCAGGGGCCCACCGGGGAAACTATGGCTACACCTTC.

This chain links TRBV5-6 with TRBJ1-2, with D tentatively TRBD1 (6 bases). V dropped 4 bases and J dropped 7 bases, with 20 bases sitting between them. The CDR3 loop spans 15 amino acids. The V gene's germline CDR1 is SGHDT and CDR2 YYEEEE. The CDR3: CASSPRRQAIGGYTF. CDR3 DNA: TGTGCCAGCAGCCCACGGCGACAGGCCATCGGTGGCTACACCTTC.

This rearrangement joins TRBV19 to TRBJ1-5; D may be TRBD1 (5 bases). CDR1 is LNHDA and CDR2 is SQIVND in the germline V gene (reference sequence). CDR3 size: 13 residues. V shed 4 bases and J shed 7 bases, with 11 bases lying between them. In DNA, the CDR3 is TGTGCCAGTAGTACCCAGGGTTTACAGCCCCAGCATTTT. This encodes CASSTQGLQPQHF.

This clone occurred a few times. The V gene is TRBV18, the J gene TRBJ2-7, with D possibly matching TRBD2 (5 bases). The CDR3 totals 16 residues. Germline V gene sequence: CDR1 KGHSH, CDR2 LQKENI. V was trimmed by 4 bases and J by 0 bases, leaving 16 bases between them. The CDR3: CASSLGDTRSSYEQYF. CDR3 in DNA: TGTGCCAGCTCACTCGGGGATACCAGGAGCTCCTACGAGCAGTACTTC. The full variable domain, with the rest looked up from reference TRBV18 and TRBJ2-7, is NAGVMQNPRHLVRRRGQEARLRCSPMKGHSHVYWYRQLPEEGLKFMVYLQKENIIDESGMPKERFSAEFPKEGPSILRIQQVVRGDSAAYFCASSLGDTRSSYEQYFGPGTRLTVT.

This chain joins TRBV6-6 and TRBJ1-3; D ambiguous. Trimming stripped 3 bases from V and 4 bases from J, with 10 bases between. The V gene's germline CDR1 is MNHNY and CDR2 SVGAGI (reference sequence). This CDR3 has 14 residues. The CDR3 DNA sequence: TGTGCCAGCAGTTATCCGGGGTCAGGAAACACCATATATTTT. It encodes CASSYPGSGNTIYF.

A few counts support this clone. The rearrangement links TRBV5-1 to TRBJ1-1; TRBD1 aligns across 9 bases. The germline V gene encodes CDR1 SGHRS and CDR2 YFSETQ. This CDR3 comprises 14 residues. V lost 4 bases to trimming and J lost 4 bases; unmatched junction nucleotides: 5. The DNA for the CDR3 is TGCGCCAGCAGCCAAGGACAGGGGTTCACTGAAGCTTTCTTT. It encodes CASSQGQGFTEAFF.

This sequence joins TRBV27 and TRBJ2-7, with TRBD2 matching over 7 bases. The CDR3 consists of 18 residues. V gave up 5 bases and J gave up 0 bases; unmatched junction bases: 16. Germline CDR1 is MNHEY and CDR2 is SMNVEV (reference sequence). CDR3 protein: CASSPRVGGRSFSYEQYF. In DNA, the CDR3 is TGTGCCAGCAGTCCCCGTGTGGGCGGGAGATCCTTCTCCTACGAGCAGTACTTC.

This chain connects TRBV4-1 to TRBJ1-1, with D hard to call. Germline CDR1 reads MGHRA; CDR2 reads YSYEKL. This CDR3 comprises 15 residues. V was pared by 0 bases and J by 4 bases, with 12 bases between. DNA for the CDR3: TGCGCCAGCAGCCAAGATGCGAGGGCGGGCACTGAAGCTTTCTTT. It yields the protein CASSQDARAGTEAFF.

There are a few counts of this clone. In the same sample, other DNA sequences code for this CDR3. As DNA, the CDR3 is TGTGCCAGCAGTGAATGGGGTGAGCAGTTCTTC. Its translation is CASSEWGEQFF. The chain carries TRBV25-1 and TRBJ2-1; D is uncertain. Germline V gives CDR1 MGHDK, CDR2 SYGVNS. The CDR3 has 11 residues. V was trimmed by 1 base and J by 9 bases, leaving 4 bases between them. The full variable domain, its missing parts supplied by reference TRBV25-1 and TRBJ2-1, is EADIYQTPRYLVIGTGKKITLECSQTMGHDKMYWYQQDPGMELHLIHYSYGVNSTEKGDLSSESTVSRIRTEHFPLTLESARPSHTSQYLCASSEWGEQFFGPGTRLTVL.

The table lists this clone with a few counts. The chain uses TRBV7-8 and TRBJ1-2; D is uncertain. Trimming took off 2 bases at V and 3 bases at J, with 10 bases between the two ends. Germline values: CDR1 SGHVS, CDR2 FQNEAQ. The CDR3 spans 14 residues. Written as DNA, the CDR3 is TGTGCCAGCAGCTTAAGTCCGGGTTACTATGGCTACACCTTC. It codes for CASSLSPGYYGYTF.

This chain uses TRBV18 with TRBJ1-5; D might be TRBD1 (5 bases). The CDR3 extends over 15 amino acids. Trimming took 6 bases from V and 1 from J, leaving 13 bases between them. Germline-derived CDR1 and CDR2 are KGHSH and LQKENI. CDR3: CASSLVGESNQPQHF. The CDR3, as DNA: TGTGCCAGCTCCTTGGTGGGGGAGAGCAATCAGCCCCAGCATTTT.

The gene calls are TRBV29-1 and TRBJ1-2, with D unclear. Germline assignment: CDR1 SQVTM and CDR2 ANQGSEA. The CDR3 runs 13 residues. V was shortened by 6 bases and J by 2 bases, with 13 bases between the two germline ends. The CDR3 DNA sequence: TGCAGCGTCACCCCTGACGGGAACTATGGCTACACCTTC. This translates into CSVTPDGNYGYTF.

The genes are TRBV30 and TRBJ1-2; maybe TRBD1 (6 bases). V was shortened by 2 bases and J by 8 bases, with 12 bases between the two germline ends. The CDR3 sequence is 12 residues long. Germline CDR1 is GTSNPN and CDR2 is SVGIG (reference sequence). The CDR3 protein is CAWSTGARGYTF. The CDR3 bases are TGTGCCTGGAGTACGGGGGCGCGAGGCTACACCTTC.

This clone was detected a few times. Here the CDR3 DNA reads TGTGCCAGCAGCGTGAGGGACAGGACATACAATGAGCAGTTCTTC. Protein sequence: CASSVRDRTYNEQFF. The chain is built from TRBV9 and TRBJ2-1; 8 nucleotides line up with TRBD1. Trimming removed 2 bases from V and 4 bases from J; junction bases left unmatched: 5. The CDR3 length is 15 residues. Germline V gives CDR1 SGDLS, CDR2 YYNGEE.

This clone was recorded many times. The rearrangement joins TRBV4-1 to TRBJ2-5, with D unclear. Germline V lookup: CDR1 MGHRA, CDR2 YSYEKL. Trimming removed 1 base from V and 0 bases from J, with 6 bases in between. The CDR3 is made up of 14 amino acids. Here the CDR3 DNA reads TGCGCCAGCAGCCAAGGCCCCAACCAAGAGACCCAGTACTTC. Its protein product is CASSQGPNQETQYF.

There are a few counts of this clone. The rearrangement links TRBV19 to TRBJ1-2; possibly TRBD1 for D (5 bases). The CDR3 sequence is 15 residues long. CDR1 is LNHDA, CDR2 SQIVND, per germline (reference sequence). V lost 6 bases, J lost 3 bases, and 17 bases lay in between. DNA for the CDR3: TGTGCCAGTAGGTCGCCCTGGGGGGACGACTATGGCTACACCTTC. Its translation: CASRSPWGDDYGYTF.

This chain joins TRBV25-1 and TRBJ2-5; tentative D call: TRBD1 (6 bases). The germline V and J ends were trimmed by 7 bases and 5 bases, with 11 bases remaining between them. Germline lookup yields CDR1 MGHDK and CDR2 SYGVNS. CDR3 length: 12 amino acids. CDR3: CASMGTGETQYF. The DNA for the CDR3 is TGTGCCAGCATGGGTACAGGGGAGACCCAGTACTTC. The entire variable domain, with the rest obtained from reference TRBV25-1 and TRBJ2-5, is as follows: EADIYQTPRYLVIGTGKKITLECSQTMGHDKMYWYQQDPGMELHLIHYSYGVNSTEKGDLSSESTVSRIRTEHFPLTLESARPSHTSQYLCASMGTGETQYFGPGTRLLVL.